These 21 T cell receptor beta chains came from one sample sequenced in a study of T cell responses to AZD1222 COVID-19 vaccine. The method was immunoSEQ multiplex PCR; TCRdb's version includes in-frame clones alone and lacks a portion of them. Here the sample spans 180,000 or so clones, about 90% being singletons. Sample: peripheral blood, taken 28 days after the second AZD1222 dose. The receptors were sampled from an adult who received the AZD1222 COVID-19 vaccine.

The CDR3 here is CASSPRPDGTIYF. The CDR3 coding sequence is TGTGCCAGCAGCCCGAGACCGGACGGCACCATATATTTT. The V call is TRBV7-6, the J call TRBJ1-3; the D is unclear. This CDR3 contains 13 residues. Germline V gives CDR1 SGHVS, CDR2 FNYEAQ. With 5 bases removed from V and 9 bases from J, the gap between germline ends came to 14 bases.

The CDR3: CASSEGGGSTDTQYF. The DNA of the CDR3 is TGTGCCAGCAGTGAGGGAGGCGGTAGCACAGATACGCAGTATTTT. The chain recombines TRBV2 with TRBJ2-3; possibly TRBD2 for D (6 bases). Trimming took off 3 bases at V and 0 bases at J, with 10 bases between the two ends. This CDR3 region has 15 residues. Germline V gene sequence: CDR1 SNHLY, CDR2 FYNNEI.

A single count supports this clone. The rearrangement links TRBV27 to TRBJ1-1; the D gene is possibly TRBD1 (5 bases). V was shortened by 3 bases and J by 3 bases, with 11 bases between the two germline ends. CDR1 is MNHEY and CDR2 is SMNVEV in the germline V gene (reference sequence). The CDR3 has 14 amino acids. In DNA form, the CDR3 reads TGTGCCAGCAGTTTTGGGAAGGGGTACACTGAAGCTTTCTTT. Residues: CASSFGKGYTEAFF.

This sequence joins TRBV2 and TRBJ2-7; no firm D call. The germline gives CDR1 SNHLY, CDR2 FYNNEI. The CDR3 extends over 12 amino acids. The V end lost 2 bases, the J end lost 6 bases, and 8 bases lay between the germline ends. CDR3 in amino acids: CASSESIREQYF. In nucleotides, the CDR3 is TGTGCCAGCAGTGAAAGTATCCGCGAGCAGTACTTC.

CDR3 sequence reads: CASTVRYRTNGYTF. In DNA, the CDR3 is TGTGCCAGCACAGTTCGTTACAGGACCAATGGCTACACCTTC. This chain uses TRBV28 with TRBJ1-2, with a weak D call TRBD1 (5 bases). Germline CDR1 MDHEN, CDR2 SYDVKM. V was trimmed by 7 bases and J by 6 bases, leaving 18 bases between them. The CDR3 is made up of 14 amino acids.

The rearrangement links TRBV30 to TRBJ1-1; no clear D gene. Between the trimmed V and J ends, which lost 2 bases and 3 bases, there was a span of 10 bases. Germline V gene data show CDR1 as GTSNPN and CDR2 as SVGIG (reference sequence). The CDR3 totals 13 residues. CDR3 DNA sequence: TGTGCCTGGAGTCTCTCCGACGACACTGAAGCTTTCTTT. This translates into CAWSLSDDTEAFF.

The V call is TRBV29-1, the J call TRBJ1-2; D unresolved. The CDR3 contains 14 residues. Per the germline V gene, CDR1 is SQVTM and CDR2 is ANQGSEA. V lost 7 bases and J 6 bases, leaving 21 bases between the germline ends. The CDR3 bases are TGCAGCGCTCTCGGTGGAGTTGATGGGGATGGCTACACCTTC. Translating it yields CSALGGVDGDGYTF.

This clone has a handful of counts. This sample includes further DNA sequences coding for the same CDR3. CDR3 DNA sequence: TGTGCTAGTGGTTTGGAGGGAACCGCCTATGGCTACACCTTC. Its protein is CASGLEGTAYGYTF. V gene TRBV12-5 combines with J gene TRBJ1-2; D call uncertain. V shed 1 base and J shed 4 bases, with 10 bases lying between them. Per germline, CDR1 LGHNT and CDR2 FRNRAP. The CDR3 consists of 14 residues. Combining the CDR3 with reference TRBV12-5 and TRBJ1-2 gives the whole variable domain DARVTQTPRHKVTEMGQEVTMRCQPILGHNTVFWYRQTMMQGLELLAYFRNRAPLDDSGMPKDRFSAEMPDATLATLKIQPSEPRDSAVYFCASGLEGTAYGYTFGSGTRLTVV.

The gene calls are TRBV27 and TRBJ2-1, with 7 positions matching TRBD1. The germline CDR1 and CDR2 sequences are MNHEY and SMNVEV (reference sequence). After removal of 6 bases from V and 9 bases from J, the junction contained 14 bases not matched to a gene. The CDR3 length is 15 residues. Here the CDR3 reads CASRLTGDLGAEQFF. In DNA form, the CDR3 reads TGTGCCAGCAGGCTTACAGGGGATCTCGGTGCTGAGCAGTTCTTC.

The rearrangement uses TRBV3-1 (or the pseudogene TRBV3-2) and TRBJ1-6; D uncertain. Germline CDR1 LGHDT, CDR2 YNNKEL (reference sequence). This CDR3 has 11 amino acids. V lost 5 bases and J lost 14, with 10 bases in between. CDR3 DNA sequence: TGTGCCAGCAGCAATGGGGTTGCCCTCCACTTT. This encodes CASSNGVALHF.

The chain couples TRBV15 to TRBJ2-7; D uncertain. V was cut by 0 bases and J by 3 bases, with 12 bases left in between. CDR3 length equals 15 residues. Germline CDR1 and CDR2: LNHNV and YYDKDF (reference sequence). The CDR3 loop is CATSREGNMHYEQYF. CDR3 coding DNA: TGTGCCACCAGCAGAGAAGGGAACATGCACTACGAGCAGTACTTC.

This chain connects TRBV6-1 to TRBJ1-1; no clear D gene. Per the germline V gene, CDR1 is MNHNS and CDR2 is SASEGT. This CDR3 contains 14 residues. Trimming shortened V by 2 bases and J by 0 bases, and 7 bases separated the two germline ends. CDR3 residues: CASSEKGVNTEAFF. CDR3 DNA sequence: TGTGCCAGCAGTGAAAAGGGTGTGAACACTGAAGCTTTCTTT.

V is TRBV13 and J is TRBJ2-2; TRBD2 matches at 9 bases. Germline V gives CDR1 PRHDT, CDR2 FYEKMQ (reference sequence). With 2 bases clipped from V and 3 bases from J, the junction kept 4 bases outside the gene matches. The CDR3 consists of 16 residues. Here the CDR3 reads CASSLRAGGDTGELFF. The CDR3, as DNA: TGTGCCAGCAGCTTAAGGGCGGGAGGGGACACCGGGGAGCTGTTTTTT.

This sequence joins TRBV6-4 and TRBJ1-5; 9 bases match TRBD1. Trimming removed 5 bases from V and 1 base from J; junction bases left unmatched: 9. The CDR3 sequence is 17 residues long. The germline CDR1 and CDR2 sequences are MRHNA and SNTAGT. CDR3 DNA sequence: TGTGCCAGCAGTCTCTGGACAGGGGATGAAAGCAATCAGCCCCAGCATTTT. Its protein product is CASSLWTGDESNQPQHF.

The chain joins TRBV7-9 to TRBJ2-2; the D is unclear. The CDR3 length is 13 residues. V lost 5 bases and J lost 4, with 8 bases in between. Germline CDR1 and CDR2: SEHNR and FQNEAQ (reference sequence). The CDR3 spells CASSPTLTGELFF. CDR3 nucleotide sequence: TGTGCCAGCAGCCCCACGCTCACCGGGGAGCTGTTTTTT.

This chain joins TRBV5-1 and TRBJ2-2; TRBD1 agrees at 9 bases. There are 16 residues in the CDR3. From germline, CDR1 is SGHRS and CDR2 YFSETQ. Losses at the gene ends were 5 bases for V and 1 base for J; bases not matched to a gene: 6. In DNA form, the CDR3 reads TGCGCCAGCAGACGACCGGGACAGGGGAACACCGGGGAGCTGTTTTTT. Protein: CASRRPGQGNTGELFF.

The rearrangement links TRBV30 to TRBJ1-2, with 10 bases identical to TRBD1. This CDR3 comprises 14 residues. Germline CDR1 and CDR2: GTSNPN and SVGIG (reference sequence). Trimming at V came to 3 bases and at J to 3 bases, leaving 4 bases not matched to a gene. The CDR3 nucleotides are TGTGCCTGGAGCCCAGGGACAGGGGACTATGGCTACACCTTC. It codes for CAWSPGTGDYGYTF.

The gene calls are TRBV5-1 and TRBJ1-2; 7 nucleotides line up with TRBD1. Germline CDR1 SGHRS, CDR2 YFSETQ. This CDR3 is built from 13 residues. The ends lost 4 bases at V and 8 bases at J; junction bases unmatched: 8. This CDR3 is CASSGKGADGYTF. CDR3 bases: TGCGCCAGCAGCGGTAAGGGGGCTGACGGCTACACCTTC.

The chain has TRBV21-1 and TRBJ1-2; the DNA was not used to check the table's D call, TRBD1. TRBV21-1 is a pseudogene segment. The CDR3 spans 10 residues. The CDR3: CARAGGGYTF. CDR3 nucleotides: TGTGCCAGAGCAGGGGGTGGCTACACCTTC.

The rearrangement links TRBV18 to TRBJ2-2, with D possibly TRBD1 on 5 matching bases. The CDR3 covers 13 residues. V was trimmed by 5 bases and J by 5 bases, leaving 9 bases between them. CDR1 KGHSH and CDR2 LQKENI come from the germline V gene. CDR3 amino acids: CASSETVTGELFF. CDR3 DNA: TGTGCCAGCTCAGAGACAGTTACCGGGGAGCTGTTTTTT.

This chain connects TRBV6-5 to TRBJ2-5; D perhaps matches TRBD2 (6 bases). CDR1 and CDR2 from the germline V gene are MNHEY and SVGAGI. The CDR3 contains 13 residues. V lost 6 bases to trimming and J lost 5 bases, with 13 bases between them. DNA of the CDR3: TGTGCCAGCAGCTTCGGGACTCTCGAGACCCAGTACTTC. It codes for CASSFGTLETQYF.